This TCR beta chain is drawn from a study of shared clonotypes between healthy human individuals. Study results and caveats: Non-shared clonotypes were found to have lower generation probabilities than the clonotypes that were shared by all four of the sorted-subset donors. There were few donors, and this limited the genetic and exposure-history diversity represented.

As concerns this clone: Its antigen is still unknown.

Repertoires were generated with immunoSEQ multiplex PCR, while TCRdb's copy carries only in-frame clones and drops some. The sample includes about 340,000 clones, 70% to 75% seen only once; the top ten take roughly 10%. The V gene lost 0 bases and the J gene lost 4 bases, with 6 bases spanning the gap. Germline V gives CDR1 SGHDT, CDR2 YYEEEE. The CDR3 is 13 residues long. Free of recent acute infections or vaccinations, the donors were healthy HIV-negative adults. Material for sequencing was memory CD4+ T cells sorted from blood. Subset reported: CD45RA-negative fraction. The sequence derives from a man aged 30 to 39 in good health. The chain combines TRBV5-6 with TRBJ2-3, with D hard to call. CDR3 amino acids: CASSLGGSDTQYF. CDR3 DNA: TGTGCCAGCAGCTTGGGGGGATCAGATACGCAGTATTTT.